This T cell receptor (beta chain) was captured in a study of identical twins. The V gene's germline CDR1 is MNHEY and CDR2 SVGEGT. V lost 6 bases and J lost 5, with 9 bases in between. This CDR3 contains 12 residues. MiXCR, applied by TCRdb to the 5' RACE reads, yields one record per CDR3 protein. The table shows approximately 700,000 distinct CDR3 sequences, with around a sixth occurring only once. The sample also formed part of further work on T cells expressing NK-cell markers.

This receptor was obtained from a woman under 30 in good health. J is TRBJ2-3 and V is TRBV6-2 or TRBV6-3; no definite D call. Input material: PBMCs. CDR3 nucleotide sequence: TGTGCCAGCAGGCCAGACGGAGATACGCAGTATTTT. This encodes CASRPDGDTQYF.